These 9 T cell receptor beta chains originate from one sample sequenced in a study of regulatory T cells in long-lasting Graves disease. Arm-PCR of CDR3 regions and iRepertoire HTBI primers were the basis on which TCR beta libraries were built. TCRdb processed the multiplex PCR reads anew with MiXCR; each CDR3 protein has one entry. The sample records approximately 470,000 distinct CDR3 sequences, 15% to 20% being singletons. This sample's time point: newly diagnosed GD, antithyroid drugs for less than 3 months. Making the TCR library involved RNA that had been extracted from PBMCs. The sample also formed part of further work on T cells in Graves' hyperthyroidism and ophthalmopathy.

Sequencing used peripheral blood mononuclear cells (PBMCs), obtained at new diagnosis, from a patient treated with antithyroid drugs. Every receptor here comes from a man between 40 and 49 years old with Graves disease.

In this sample, this clonotype turned up many times. This chain joins TRBV5-1 and TRBJ2-2; tentative D call: TRBD1 (6 bases). The CDR3 contains 15 residues. The V and J ends lost 2 bases and 3 bases respectively, with 11 bases between them. CDR1 is SGHRS, CDR2 YFSETQ, per germline. The CDR3 loop reads CASSLRPGDTGELFF. For the CDR3, the DNA is TGCGCCAGCAGCTTACGACCAGGGGACACCGGGGAGCTGTTTTTT. Variable domain in full (rest from reference TRBV5-1 and TRBJ2-2): KAGVTQTPRYLIKTRGQQVTLSCSPISGHRSVSWYQQTPGQGLQFLFEYFSETQRNKGNFPGRFSGRQFSNSRSEMNVSTLELGDSALYLCASSLRPGDTGELFFGEGSRLTVL.

This clonotype appeared many times. DNA for the CDR3: TGTGCCAGCAGTTCTTATCGAGGCGCTTTCTTT. This gives the protein CASSSYRGAFF. The genes are TRBV12-3 or TRBV12-4 and TRBJ1-1; D is unclear. The CDR3 is made up of 11 amino acids. Trimming pared 4 bases from V and 11 bases from J, leaving 11 bases between.

This clonotype was counted once. A much bigger clone sits one base away, suggesting this may be a read error. The genes are TRBV10-3 and TRBJ2-2, with 9 bases lining up with TRBD1. V lost 6 bases and J lost 4; bases outside the gene matches: 3. CDR1 and CDR2 (germline): ENHRY, SYGVKD. The CDR3 is 14 amino acids. CDR3: CAIRPGQGTGELFF. In DNA, the CDR3 is TGTGCCATCAGGCCGGGACAGGGCACCGGGGAGCTGTTTTTT.

A few counts support this clonotype. The CDR3 loop reads CASSYGGGGMNTEAFF. CDR3 DNA: TGTGCCAGCAGTTATGGGGGAGGGGGCATGAACACTGAAGCTTTCTTT. The chain couples TRBV6-2 or TRBV6-3 to TRBJ1-1; 7 bases line up with TRBD1. CDR1 and CDR2 (germline): MNHEY, SVGEGT. CDR3 length: 16 residues. V dropped 3 bases and J dropped 0; count of bases not matched to a gene: 7.

This clonotype has a count of ten or more. The chain combines TRBV27 with TRBJ1-1; D gene ambiguous. The V end was cut by 0 bases, the J end by 3 bases, with 8 bases between. CDR3 size: 14 residues. Per germline, CDR1 MNHEY and CDR2 SMNVEV (reference sequence). The CDR3 coding sequence is TGTGCCAGCAGTTTATCCGGGGTAGACACTGAAGCTTTCTTT. This encodes CASSLSGVDTEAFF.

This clonotype appeared a few times. V and J are TRBV7-9 and TRBJ2-5, with 9 bases lining up with TRBD1. The CDR3 length is 15 residues. Germline V lookup: CDR1 SEHNR, CDR2 FQNEAQ (reference sequence). The junction had 9 bases not matched to a gene; V was cut back by 5 bases and J by 5 bases. CDR3 amino acids: CASSRNRGQWETQYF. In DNA form, the CDR3 reads TGTGCCAGCAGCCGAAACAGGGGGCAGTGGGAGACCCAGTACTTC.

In this sample, this clonotype turned up many times. This chain links TRBV11-3 with TRBJ2-3; TRBD1 is a possible D gene (5 bases). This CDR3 is 14 amino acids long. The germline V gene encodes CDR1 SGHNT and CDR2 YENEEA. V was trimmed by 2 bases and J by 9 bases, leaving 15 bases between them. The CDR3 protein is CASSLSPGLWTQYF. CDR3 coding DNA: TGTGCCAGCAGCTTATCTCCAGGGTTGTGGACGCAGTATTTT.

Of note for this clonotype: The conserved closing phenylalanine or tryptophan is absent in this CDR3, likely reflecting a read error. The chain carries TRBV12-3 or TRBV12-4 and TRBJ2-1, with 9 bases aligning to TRBD1. Trimming took 6 bases from V and 2 from J; bases not matched to a gene: 5. The CDR3 sequence is 15 residues long. CDR3 loop: CASSRDRVAYNEQFL. The CDR3, as DNA: TGTGCCAGCAGCCGGGACAGGGTGGCCTACAATGAGCAGTTCCTC.

This clonotype was recorded many times. The V gene is TRBV10-3, the J gene TRBJ2-1, with TRBD1 matching over 9 bases. With V trimmed by 0 bases and J by 7 bases, 7 bases remained unmatched. The CDR3 sequence is 16 residues long. Germline V gene sequence: CDR1 ENHRY, CDR2 SYGVKD. CDR3 nucleotide sequence: TGTGCCATCAGTGAGTCAAACAGGGGGCGCCGGAATGAGCAGTTCTTC. Its protein product is CAISESNRGRRNEQFF.